The T cell receptor (beta chain) described here comes from a study of blood T cell repertoires in COVID-19. Original data processing: Nucleated cell counts were estimated from reference gene primer amplification. Repertoires were generated with immunoSEQ multiplex PCR, while TCRdb's copy carries only in-frame clones and drops some. D and trimming were read from the DNA, whereas the V and J calls and clone size are those reported in that table. The sample lists roughly 61,000 clones, less than 85% occurring once. In its sample, this clone was seen a few times. This CDR3 is 18 amino acids long. The J segment lost 4 bases and the V segment lost 0 bases, leaving 7 bases of the junction unmatched. Germline values: CDR1 SGHNT, CDR2 YYREEE (reference sequence).

The sample was peripheral blood. The chain couples TRBV5-4 to TRBJ2-6, with TRBD1 matching 10 bases. This TCR was sampled from a woman between 65 and 79 years old with acute or convalescent COVID-19. In nucleotides, the CDR3 is TGTGCCAGCAGCTTGGGTGGGACAGGGGTCTACGGGGCCAACGTCCTGACTTTC. Its translation is CASSLGGTGVYGANVLTF.